This is a list of T cell receptor beta chains from one sample in a study of T cell clonotyping in hematopoietic cell transplantation. Clones were sequenced by immunoSEQ multiplex PCR, and TCRdb holds only the in-frame ones, with some missing. The table shows 26,000 or so clones, with roughly 84% occurring only once. The starting material was peripheral blood mononuclear cells, obtained before stem cell transplant. These receptors were obtained from a man aged 35 to 55 with acute myeloid leukemia. Some clones in this sample may be carry-over from other donors' samples. CDR3s include the opening cysteine and the closing phenylalanine or tryptophan. A D gene is named only where the DNA matches it firmly. For some rows the clone size is stated as once, few or many, or as a class when expanded; others skip it.

>TRBV2|-|TRBJ1-1|-
CASRGNRLNTEAFF
TGTGCCAGCAGGGGGAATCGACTTAACACTGAAGCTTTCTTT
>TRBV23-1|-|TRBJ1-5|TRBD1
CASSQLPFLETGIYQPQHF
TGCGCCAGCAGTCAATTACCCTTCTTGGAGACAGGGATATATCAGCCCCAGCATTTT
>TRBV2|-|TRBJ2-7|-
CASSSTGTNSYEQYF
TGTGCCAGCAGTTCGACAGGAACGAACTCCTACGAGCAGTACTTC
>TRBV7-2|-|TRBJ2-7|-
CASSLVGQGSLGYEQYF
TGTGCCAGCAGCTTAGTCGGGCAGGGAAGTCTGGGCTACGAGCAGTACTTC
>TRBV4-2|-|TRBJ1-3|-
CASSQVTGAGNTIYF
TGTGCCAGCAGCCAAGTTACGGGGGCTGGAAACACCATATATTTT
>TRBV13|few|TRBJ1-5|-
CASSLRSNQPQHF
TGTGCCAGCAGCTTACGTAGCAATCAGCCCCAGCATTTT
>TRBV5-4|-|TRBJ2-7|-
CASSEEIGRAVPEQYF
TGTGCCAGCAGCGAGGAAATCGGCCGAGCAGTACCAGAGCAGTACTTC
>TRBV10-3|-|TRBJ1-1|-
CAISMNLNTEAFF
TGTGCCATCAGTATGAACTTGAACACTGAAGCTTTCTTT
>TRBV13|-|TRBJ1-1|TRBD1
CASSRYRDRGHGNTEAFF
TGTGCCAGCAGCAGATACCGGGACAGGGGGCACGGGAACACTGAAGCTTTCTTT
>TRBV5-1|-|TRBJ2-5|-
CASSPRTFQETQYF
TGCGCCAGCAGCCCTAGGACATTCCAAGAGACCCAGTACTTC
>TRBV5-4|-|TRBJ1-2|-
CASSLAFGGGSFGYTF
TGTGCCAGCAGCTTGGCCTTTGGTGGGGGCTCTTTTGGCTACACCTTC
>TRBV28|-|TRBJ1-2|-
CASSGYDDYTF
TGTGCCAGCAGTGGATATGATGACTACACCTTC
>TRBV6-5|-|TRBJ1-1|TRBD1
CASSGTENTEAFF
TGTGCCAGCTCCGGGACAGAGAACACTGAAGCTTTCTTT
>TRBV18|-|TRBJ1-1|-
CASSPEGNTEAFF
TGTGCCAGCTCACCTGAGGGTAACACTGAAGCTTTCTTT
>TRBV5-6|-|TRBJ1-3|-
CASSLPHSGNTIYF
TGTGCCAGCAGCTTACCCCATTCTGGAAACACCATATATTTT